This is a list of T cell receptor beta chains from one sample in a study of cytomegalovirus exposure and HLA in healthy donors. The table came from immunoSEQ multiplex PCR; TCRdb's copy has only in-frame clones and leaves some out. The data contain 67,000 or so clones, 90% to 95% of them singletons. The sequencing input was PBMCs. All receptors come from a man younger than 35 in good health and CMV-seropositive. Each CDR3 is given with its conserved first and last residue. A D gene is named only where the DNA matches it firmly.

v_call: TRBV18
j_call: TRBJ1-2
d_call: TRBD1
cdr3_aa: CASSPGTGLKHTF

v_call: TRBV5-1
j_call: TRBJ2-7
d_call: TRBD2
cdr3_aa: CAPGGYEQYF

v_call: TRBV6-5
j_call: TRBJ2-1
d_call: -
cdr3_aa: CASSYRRPSSYNEQFF

v_call: TRBV27
j_call: TRBJ2-1
d_call: -
cdr3_aa: CASSLSQATGNEQFF

v_call: TRBV6-5
j_call: TRBJ2-1
d_call: -
cdr3_aa: CASRRTGYHEQFF

v_call: TRBV5-1
j_call: TRBJ2-5
d_call: -
cdr3_aa: CASSLGATQETQYF

v_call: TRBV7-9
j_call: TRBJ2-3
d_call: -
cdr3_aa: CASSLAVLPTDTQYF

v_call: TRBV5-6
j_call: TRBJ2-3
d_call: TRBD2
cdr3_aa: CASSLEGLAVTDTQYF

v_call: TRBV5-1
j_call: TRBJ2-3
d_call: TRBD1
cdr3_aa: CASSLLPGQESTDTQYF

v_call: TRBV5-1
j_call: TRBJ2-3
d_call: -
cdr3_aa: CASSFGLSTDTQYF

v_call: TRBV4-1
j_call: TRBJ2-2
d_call: TRBD1
cdr3_aa: CASSPRGRGVTGELFF

v_call: TRBV7-9
j_call: TRBJ2-3
d_call: TRBD2
cdr3_aa: CASSLATSGSTDTQYF

v_call: TRBV7-3
j_call: TRBJ2-7
d_call: TRBD2
cdr3_aa: CASSSSGSSYEQYF

v_call: TRBV28
j_call: TRBJ1-5
d_call: -
cdr3_aa: CASSPRTEQYSNQPQHF

v_call: TRBV5-1
j_call: TRBJ2-3
d_call: TRBD1
cdr3_aa: CASSRTGFGRTDTQYF

v_call: TRBV2
j_call: TRBJ1-3
d_call: -
cdr3_aa: CARRMSSGNTIYF

v_call: TRBV4-1
j_call: TRBJ2-1
d_call: TRBD2
cdr3_aa: CASSQRLAGSSYNEQFF

v_call: TRBV5-1
j_call: TRBJ2-5
d_call: TRBD2
cdr3_aa: CASSFGGGATIGKTQYF

v_call: TRBV4-2
j_call: TRBJ2-1
d_call: TRBD1
cdr3_aa: CASSQDLGTGGDEQFF

v_call: TRBV4-2
j_call: TRBJ2-7
d_call: -
cdr3_aa: CASSQVETGFRSEQYF

v_call: TRBV7-3
j_call: TRBJ2-1
d_call: TRBD2
cdr3_aa: CASSTLAGSYNEQFF

v_call: TRBV28
j_call: TRBJ1-2
d_call: TRBD1
cdr3_aa: CASSFRQGSFYGYTF

v_call: TRBV15
j_call: TRBJ2-2
d_call: TRBD1
cdr3_aa: CATSRDSQGAYTGELFF

v_call: TRBV9
j_call: TRBJ2-2
d_call: TRBD2
cdr3_aa: CASSGPSGGYTGELFF

v_call: TRBV2
j_call: TRBJ2-1
d_call: TRBD1
cdr3_aa: CASSVLGGQGYNEQFF

v_call: TRBV5-1
j_call: TRBJ2-1
d_call: TRBD2
cdr3_aa: CASSLSGGRSYNEQFF

v_call: TRBV19
j_call: TRBJ2-6
d_call: TRBD1
cdr3_aa: CASSPGTGDSGANVLTF

v_call: TRBV7-2
j_call: TRBJ1-5
d_call: -
cdr3_aa: CASSLNGAVNQPQHF

v_call: TRBV5-4
j_call: TRBJ2-7
d_call: TRBD1
cdr3_aa: CASSGGRRDRDPYEQYF

v_call: TRBV5-6
j_call: TRBJ1-3
d_call: -
cdr3_aa: CASSFSGYRNTIYF

v_call: TRBV7-3
j_call: TRBJ2-2
d_call: TRBD2
cdr3_aa: CASSLKTSGSAVGTGELFF

v_call: TRBV5-1
j_call: TRBJ2-5
d_call: TRBD2
cdr3_aa: CASRVAGGETQYF

v_call: TRBV7-8
j_call: TRBJ2-4
d_call: -
cdr3_aa: CASSPNRVLAKNIQYF

v_call: TRBV19
j_call: TRBJ2-7
d_call: TRBD2
cdr3_aa: CASSIGTSGRDEQYF

v_call: TRBV30
j_call: TRBJ2-7
d_call: TRBD2
cdr3_aa: CAWSWLAGGRGYEQYF

v_call: TRBV4-1
j_call: TRBJ1-2
d_call: -
cdr3_aa: CASSQERGGFGYGYTF

v_call: TRBV9
j_call: -
d_call: TRBD2
cdr3_aa: CASSEGTSGFAYEQYF

v_call: TRBV6-1
j_call: TRBJ1-2
d_call: -
cdr3_aa: CASSELGGRGYTF

v_call: TRBV7-8
j_call: TRBJ2-5
d_call: TRBD2
cdr3_aa: CASSLGLAGKPGQETQYF